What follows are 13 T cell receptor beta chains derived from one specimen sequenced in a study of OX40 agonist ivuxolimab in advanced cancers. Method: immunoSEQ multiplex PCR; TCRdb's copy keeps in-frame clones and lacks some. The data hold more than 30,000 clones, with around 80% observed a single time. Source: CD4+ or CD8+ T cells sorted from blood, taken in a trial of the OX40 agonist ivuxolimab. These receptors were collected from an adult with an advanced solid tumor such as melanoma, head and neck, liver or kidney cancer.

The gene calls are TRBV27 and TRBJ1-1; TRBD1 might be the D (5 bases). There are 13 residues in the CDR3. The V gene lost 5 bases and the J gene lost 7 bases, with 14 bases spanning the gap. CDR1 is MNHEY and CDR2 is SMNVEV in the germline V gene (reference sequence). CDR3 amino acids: CASSPRWGNEAFF. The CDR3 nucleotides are TGTGCCAGCAGTCCCAGGTGGGGGAATGAAGCTTTCTTT.

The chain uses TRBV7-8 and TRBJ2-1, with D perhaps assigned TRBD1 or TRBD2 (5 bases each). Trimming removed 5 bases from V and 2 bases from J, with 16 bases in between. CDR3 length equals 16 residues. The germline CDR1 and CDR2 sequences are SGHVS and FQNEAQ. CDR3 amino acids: CASSPYRDPAYNEQFF. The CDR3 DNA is TGTGCCAGCAGCCCCTATCGGGACCCGGCCTACAATGAGCAGTTCTTC.

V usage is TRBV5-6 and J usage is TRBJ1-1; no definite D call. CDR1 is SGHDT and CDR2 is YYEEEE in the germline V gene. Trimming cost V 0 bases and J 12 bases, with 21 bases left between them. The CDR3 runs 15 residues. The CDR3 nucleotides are TGTGCCAGCAGCTTGGGCTCTTCTTTTCAGGCGCTAACTTTCTTT. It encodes CASSLGSSFQALTFF.

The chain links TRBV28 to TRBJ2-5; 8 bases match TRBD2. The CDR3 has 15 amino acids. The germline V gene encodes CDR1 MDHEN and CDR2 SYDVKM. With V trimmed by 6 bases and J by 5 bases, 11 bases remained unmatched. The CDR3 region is CASSKSGRGGETQYF. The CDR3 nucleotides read TGTGCCAGCAGCAAGAGCGGGAGAGGGGGGGAGACCCAGTACTTC.

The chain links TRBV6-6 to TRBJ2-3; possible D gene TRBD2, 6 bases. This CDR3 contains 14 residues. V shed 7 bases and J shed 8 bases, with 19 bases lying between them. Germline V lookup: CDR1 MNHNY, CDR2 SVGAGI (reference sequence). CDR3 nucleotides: TGTGCCAGCACCCCAGGGACTTTTGGGGGTACGCAGTATTTT. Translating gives CASTPGTFGGTQYF.

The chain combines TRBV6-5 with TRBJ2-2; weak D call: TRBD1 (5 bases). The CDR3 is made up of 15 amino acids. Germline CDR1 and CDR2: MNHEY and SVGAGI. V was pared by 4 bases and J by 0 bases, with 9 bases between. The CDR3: CASSSDRANTGELFF. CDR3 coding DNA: TGTGCCAGCAGTTCCGACAGAGCGAACACCGGGGAGCTGTTTTTT.

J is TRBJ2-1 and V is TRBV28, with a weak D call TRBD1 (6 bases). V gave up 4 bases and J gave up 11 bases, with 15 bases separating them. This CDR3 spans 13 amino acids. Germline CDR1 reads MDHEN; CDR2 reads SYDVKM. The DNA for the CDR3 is TGTGCCAGCAGTTCCCCCCACAGGGTACAGCAGTTCTTC. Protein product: CASSSPHRVQQFF. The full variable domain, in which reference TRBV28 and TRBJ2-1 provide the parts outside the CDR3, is DVKVTQSSRYLVKRTGEKVFLECVQDMDHENMFWYRQDPGLGLRLIYFSYDVKMKEKGDIPEGYSVSREKKERFSLILESASTNQTSMYLCASSSPHRVQQFFGPGTRLTVL.

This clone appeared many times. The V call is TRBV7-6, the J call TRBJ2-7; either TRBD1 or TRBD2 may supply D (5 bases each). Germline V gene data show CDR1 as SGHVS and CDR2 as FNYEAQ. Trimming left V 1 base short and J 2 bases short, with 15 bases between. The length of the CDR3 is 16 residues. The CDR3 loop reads CASSLVTGTVPYEQYF. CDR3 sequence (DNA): TGTGCCAGCAGCTTAGTTACCGGGACCGTTCCCTACGAGCAGTACTTC.

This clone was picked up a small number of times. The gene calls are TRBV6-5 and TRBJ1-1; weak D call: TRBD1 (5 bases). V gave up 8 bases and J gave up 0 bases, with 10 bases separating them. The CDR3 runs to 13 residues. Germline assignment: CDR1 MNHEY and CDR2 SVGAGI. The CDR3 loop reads CASLGALNTEAFF. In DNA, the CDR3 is TGTGCCAGCCTAGGGGCCTTGAACACTGAAGCTTTCTTT.

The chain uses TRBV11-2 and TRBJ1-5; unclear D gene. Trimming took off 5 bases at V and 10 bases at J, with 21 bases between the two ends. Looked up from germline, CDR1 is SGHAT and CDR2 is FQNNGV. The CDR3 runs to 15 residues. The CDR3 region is CASSTSQDGRSPQHF. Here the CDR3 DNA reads TGTGCCAGCAGCACCTCCCAGGATGGAAGGTCTCCCCAGCATTTT.

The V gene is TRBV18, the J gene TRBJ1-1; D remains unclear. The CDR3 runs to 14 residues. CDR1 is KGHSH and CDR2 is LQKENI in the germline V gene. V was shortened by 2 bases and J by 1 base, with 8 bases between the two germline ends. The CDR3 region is CASSPGFGNTEAFF. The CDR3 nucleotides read TGTGCCAGCTCACCAGGGTTCGGGAACACTGAAGCTTTCTTT.

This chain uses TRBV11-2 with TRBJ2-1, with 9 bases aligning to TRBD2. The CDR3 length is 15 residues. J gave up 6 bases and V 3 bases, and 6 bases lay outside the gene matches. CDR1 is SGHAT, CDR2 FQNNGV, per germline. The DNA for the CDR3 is TGTGCCAGCAGCTTTATAGCGGGAGATGGCAATGAGCAGTTCTTC. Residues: CASSFIAGDGNEQFF.

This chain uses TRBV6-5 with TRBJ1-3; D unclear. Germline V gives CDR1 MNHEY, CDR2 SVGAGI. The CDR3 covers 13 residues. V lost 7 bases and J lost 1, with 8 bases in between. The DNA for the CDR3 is TGTGCCAGCACCTCGGAGTCTGGAAACACCATATATTTT. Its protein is CASTSESGNTIYF.